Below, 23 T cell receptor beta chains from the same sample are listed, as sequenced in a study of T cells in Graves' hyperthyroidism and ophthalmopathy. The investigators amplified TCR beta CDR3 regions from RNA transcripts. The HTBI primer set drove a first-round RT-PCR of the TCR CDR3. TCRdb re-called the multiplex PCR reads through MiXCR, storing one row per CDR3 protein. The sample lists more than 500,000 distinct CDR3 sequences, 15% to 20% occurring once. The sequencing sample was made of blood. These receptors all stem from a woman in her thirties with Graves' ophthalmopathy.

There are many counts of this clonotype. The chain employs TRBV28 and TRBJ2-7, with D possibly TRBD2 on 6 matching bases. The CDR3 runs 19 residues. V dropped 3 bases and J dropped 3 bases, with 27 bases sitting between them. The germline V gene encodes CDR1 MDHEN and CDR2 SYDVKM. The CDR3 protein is CASSFLFPGGVSFSYEQYF. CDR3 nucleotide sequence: TGTGCCAGCAGTTTTTTATTTCCAGGCGGGGTATCCTTTAGCTACGAGCAGTACTTC. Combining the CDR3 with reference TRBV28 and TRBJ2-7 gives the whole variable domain DVKVTQSSRYLVKRTGEKVFLECVQDMDHENMFWYRQDPGLGLRLIYFSYDVKMKEKGDIPEGYSVSREKKERFSLILESASTNQTSMYLCASSFLFPGGVSFSYEQYFGPGTRLTVT.

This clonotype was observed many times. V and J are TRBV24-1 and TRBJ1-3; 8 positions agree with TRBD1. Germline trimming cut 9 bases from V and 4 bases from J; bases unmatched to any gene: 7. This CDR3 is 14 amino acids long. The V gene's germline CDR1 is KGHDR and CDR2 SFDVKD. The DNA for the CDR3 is TGTGCCACCTCAGCGACAGGGGCAGGAAACACCATATATTTT. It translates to CATSATGAGNTIYF.

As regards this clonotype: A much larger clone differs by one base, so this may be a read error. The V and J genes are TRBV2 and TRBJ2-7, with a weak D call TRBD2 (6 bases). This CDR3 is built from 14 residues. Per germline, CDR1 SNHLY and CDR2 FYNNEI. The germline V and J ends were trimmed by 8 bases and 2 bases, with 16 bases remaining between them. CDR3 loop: CASSAGRETYEQYF. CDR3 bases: TGTGCCAGCTCCGCTGGACGGGAGACCTACGAGCAGTACTTC.

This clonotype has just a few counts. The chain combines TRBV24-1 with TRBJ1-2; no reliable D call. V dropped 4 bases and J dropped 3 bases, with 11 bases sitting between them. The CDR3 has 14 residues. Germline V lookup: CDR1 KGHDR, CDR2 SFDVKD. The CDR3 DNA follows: TGTGCCACCAGTGACTCCGGCTGGGACTATGGCTACACCTTC. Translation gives CATSDSGWDYGYTF.

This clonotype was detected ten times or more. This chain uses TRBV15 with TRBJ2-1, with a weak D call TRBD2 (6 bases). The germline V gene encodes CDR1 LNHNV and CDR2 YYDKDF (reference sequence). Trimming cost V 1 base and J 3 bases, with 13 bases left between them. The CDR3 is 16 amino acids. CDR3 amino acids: CATSRAGREDYNEQFF. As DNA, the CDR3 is TGTGCCACCAGCAGAGCAGGCAGGGAGGACTACAATGAGCAGTTCTTC.

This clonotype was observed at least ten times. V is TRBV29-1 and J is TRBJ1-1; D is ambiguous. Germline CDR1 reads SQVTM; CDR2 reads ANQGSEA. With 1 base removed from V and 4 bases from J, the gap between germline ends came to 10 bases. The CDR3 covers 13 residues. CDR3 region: CSVEVEWGTEAFF. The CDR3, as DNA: TGCAGCGTTGAAGTTGAGTGGGGCACTGAAGCTTTCTTT. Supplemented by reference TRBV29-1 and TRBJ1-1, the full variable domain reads SAVISQKPSRDICQRGTSLTIQCQVDSQVTMMFWYRQQPGQSLTLIATANQGSEATYESGFVIDKFPISRPNLTFSTLTVSNMSPEDSSIYLCSVEVEWGTEAFFGQGTRLTVV.

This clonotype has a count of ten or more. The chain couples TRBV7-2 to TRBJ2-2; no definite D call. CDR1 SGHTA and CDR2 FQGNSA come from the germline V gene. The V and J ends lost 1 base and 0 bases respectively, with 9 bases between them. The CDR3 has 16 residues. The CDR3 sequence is CASSLEKASNTGELFF. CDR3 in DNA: TGTGCCAGCAGCTTAGAAAAAGCCTCGAACACCGGGGAGCTGTTTTTT.

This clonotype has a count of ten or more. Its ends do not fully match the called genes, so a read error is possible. CDR3 protein: CANSSGQTYEQYF. In nucleotides, the CDR3 is TGTGCCAACAGCTCCGGACAGACCTACGAGCAGTACTTC. This chain links TRBV5-4 with TRBJ2-7, with D perhaps matching TRBD1 (6 bases). The CDR3 spans 13 residues. CDR1 and CDR2 (germline): SGHNT, YYREEE (reference sequence).

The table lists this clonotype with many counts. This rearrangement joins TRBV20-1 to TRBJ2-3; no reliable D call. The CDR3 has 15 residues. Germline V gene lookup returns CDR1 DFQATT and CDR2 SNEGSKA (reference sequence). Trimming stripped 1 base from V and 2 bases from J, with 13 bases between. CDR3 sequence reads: CSARGLTTHTDTQYF. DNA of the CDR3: TGCAGTGCTAGAGGTCTAACCACCCACACAGATACGCAGTATTTT.

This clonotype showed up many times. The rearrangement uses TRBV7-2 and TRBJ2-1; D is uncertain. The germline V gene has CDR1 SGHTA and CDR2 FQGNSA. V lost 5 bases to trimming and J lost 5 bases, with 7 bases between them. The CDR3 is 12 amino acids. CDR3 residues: CASSLPDNEQFF. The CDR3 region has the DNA TGTGCCAGCAGCCTCCCGGACAATGAGCAGTTCTTC.

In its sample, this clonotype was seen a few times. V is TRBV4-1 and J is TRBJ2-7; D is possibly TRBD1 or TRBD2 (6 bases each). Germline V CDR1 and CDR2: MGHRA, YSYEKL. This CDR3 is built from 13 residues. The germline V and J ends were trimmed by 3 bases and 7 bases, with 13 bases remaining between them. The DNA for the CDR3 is TGCGCCAGCAGCCATCGGGGGCTGAGGGAGCAGTACTTC. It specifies CASSHRGLREQYF.

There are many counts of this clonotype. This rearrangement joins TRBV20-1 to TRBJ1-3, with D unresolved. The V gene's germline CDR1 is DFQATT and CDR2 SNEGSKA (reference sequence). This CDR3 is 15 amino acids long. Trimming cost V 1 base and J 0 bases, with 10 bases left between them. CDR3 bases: TGCAGTGCTAGAGGCCGGGGTTCCTCTGGAAACACCATATATTTT. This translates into CSARGRGSSGNTIYF.

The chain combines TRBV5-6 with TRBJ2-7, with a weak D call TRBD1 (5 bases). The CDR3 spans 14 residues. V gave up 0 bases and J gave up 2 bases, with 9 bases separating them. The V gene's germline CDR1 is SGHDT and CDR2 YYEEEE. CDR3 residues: CASSLVDSPYEQYF. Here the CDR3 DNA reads TGTGCCAGCAGCTTGGTTGACAGTCCCTACGAGCAGTACTTC.

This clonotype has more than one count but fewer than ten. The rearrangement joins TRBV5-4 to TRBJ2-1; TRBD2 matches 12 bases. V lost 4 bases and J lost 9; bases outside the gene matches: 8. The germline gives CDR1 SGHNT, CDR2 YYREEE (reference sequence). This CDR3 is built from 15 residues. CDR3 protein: CASSAGTSGFSEQFF. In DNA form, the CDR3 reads TGTGCCAGCAGCGCCGGGACTAGCGGGTTTTCTGAGCAGTTCTTC.

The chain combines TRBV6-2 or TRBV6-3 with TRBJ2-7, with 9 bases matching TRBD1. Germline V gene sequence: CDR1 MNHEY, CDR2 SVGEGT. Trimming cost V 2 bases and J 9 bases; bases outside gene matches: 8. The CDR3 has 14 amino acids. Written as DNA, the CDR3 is TGTGCCAGCAGTTACGGGACAGGGATCAGGGTGCAGTACTTC. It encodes CASSYGTGIRVQYF.

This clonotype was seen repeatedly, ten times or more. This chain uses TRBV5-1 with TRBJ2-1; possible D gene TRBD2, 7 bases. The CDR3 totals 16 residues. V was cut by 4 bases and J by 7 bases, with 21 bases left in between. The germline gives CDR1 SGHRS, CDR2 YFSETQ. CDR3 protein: CASSLGGGATFNEQFF. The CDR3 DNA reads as TGCGCCAGCAGCCTTGGGGGGGGCGCGACATTTAATGAGCAGTTCTTC.

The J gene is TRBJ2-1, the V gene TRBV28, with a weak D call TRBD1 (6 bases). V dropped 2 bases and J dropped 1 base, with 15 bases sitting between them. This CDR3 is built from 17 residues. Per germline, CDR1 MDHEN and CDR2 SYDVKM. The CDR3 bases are TGTGCCAGCAGTTTAGTACAGGGCCCGGGATCCTACAATGAGCAGTTCTTC. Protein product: CASSLVQGPGSYNEQFF. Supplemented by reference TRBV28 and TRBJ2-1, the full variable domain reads DVKVTQSSRYLVKRTGEKVFLECVQDMDHENMFWYRQDPGLGLRLIYFSYDVKMKEKGDIPEGYSVSREKKERFSLILESASTNQTSMYLCASSLVQGPGSYNEQFFGPGTRLTVL.

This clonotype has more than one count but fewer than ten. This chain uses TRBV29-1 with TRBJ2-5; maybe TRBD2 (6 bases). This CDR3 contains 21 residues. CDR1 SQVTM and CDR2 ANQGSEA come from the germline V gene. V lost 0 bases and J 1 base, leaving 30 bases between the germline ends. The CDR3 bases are TGCAGCGTTGAAGATCCCCCCGGCAGGGACTCCCCTGAACCTCTCCAAGAGACCCAGTACTTC. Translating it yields CSVEDPPGRDSPEPLQETQYF.

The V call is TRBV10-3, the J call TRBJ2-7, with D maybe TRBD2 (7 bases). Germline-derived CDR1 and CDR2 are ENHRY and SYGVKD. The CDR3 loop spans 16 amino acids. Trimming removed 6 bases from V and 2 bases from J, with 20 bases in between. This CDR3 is CAIRRGGEKTPYEQYF. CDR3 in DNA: TGTGCCATCAGGAGGGGGGGCGAGAAGACCCCCTACGAGCAGTACTTC.

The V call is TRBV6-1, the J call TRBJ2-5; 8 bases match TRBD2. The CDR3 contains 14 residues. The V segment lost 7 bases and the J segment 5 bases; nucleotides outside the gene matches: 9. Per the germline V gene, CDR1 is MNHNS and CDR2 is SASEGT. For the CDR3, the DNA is TGTGCCAGCAAACGGGGGGGAGGCCGGGAGACCCAGTACTTC. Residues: CASKRGGGRETQYF.

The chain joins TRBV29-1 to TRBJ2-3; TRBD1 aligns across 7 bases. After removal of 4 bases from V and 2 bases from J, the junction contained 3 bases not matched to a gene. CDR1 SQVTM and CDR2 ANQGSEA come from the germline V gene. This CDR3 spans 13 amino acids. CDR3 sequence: CSVGQGLTDTQYF. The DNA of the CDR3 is TGCAGCGTTGGACAGGGCCTCACAGATACGCAGTATTTT.

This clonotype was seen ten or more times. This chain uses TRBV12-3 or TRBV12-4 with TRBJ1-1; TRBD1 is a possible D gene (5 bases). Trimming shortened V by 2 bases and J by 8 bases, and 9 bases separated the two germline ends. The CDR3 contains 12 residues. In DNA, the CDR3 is TGTGCCAGCAGTTTAAATAGGGACGAAGCTTTCTTT. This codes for CASSLNRDEAFF.

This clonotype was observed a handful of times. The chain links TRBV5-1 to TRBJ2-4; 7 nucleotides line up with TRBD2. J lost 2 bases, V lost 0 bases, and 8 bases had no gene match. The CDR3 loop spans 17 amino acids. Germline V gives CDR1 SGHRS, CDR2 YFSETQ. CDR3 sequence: CASSLAVLADPKNIQYF. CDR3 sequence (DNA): TGCGCCAGCAGCTTGGCGGTTCTAGCGGACCCCAAAAACATTCAGTACTTC.